What follows describes a single T cell receptor (beta chain). J lost 0 bases, V lost 5 bases, and 9 bases had no gene match. The CDR3 contains 19 residues. In germline, CDR1 is SGHAT, CDR2 FQNNGV. The data were taken from a study of control samples from healthy donors and cancer patients. The assay was immunoSEQ multiplex PCR, and TCRdb's table has in-frame clones only and misses some. The table shows roughly 98,000 clones, with about 92% occurring only once. This rearrangement joins TRBV11-2 to TRBJ2-1, with 14 bases fitting TRBD2. The sequence came from a man aged 18 to 35 in good health. Sequencing used blood. The CDR3 DNA is TGTGCCAGCAGCCCAGAGGGACTAGCGGGGGAGAGCTCCTACAATGAGCAGTTCTTC. Residues: CASSPEGLAGESSYNEQFF.